This TCR beta chain was observed in a study of T cell responses to AZD1222 COVID-19 vaccine. Study conclusions and caveats: Repertoire sampling happened only post peak T cell response.

Remarks on this clone: Its matching antigen is unknown.

Profiling relied on immunoSEQ multiplex PCR, and the TCRdb table lists in-frame clones only, not all of them. The sample has over 150,000 clones, 80% to 90% seen once; the top ten hold approximately 6.9%. Germline values: CDR1 LNHDA, CDR2 SQIVND (reference sequence). J lost 5 bases, V lost 6 bases, and 4 bases had no gene match. The CDR3 runs 14 residues. This specimen consisted of peripheral blood, obtained on day 0 of AZD1222 vaccination. This TCR was recovered from an adult in good health. The chain has TRBV19 and TRBJ2-2; TRBD1 agrees at 9 bases. The CDR3 here is CASRKDRGTGELFF. The CDR3 DNA reads TGTGCCAGTAGAAAGGACAGGGGTACCGGGGAGCTGTTTTTT.